Shown below are 2 T cell receptor beta chains from a single sample sequenced in a study of long-term antiretroviral therapy in people with HIV. Sequencing relied on immunoSEQ assay v3.0, run at survey level. Assay used: immunoSEQ multiplex PCR; TCRdb lists only in-frame clones, some missing. Found here are around 25,000 clones, 85% of them singletons; the top ten hold around 9.6%. Source: unsorted PBMCs, taken 2.3 years after starting antiretroviral therapy. These receptors were obtained from a man in his forties or fifties with HIV.

This clone has only a few counts. CDR3 amino acids: CAWSVTQGEQYF. The CDR3 coding sequence is TGTGCCTGGAGTGTTACTCAAGGCGAGCAGTACTTC. J is TRBJ2-7 and V is TRBV30; no clear D. V lost 0 bases, J lost 6 bases, and 9 bases lay in between. This CDR3 spans 12 amino acids. Germline CDR1 reads GTSNPN; CDR2 reads SVGIG (reference sequence).

CDR3 loop: CASSPIPGAGNTIYF. The CDR3 DNA reads TGTGCCAGCTCACCGATCCCGGGGGCTGGAAACACCATATATTTT. The J gene is TRBJ1-3, the V gene TRBV18, with D possibly TRBD1 on 5 matching bases. V was trimmed by 3 bases and J by 2 bases, leaving 11 bases between them. The CDR3 is made up of 15 amino acids. From germline, CDR1 is KGHSH and CDR2 LQKENI.